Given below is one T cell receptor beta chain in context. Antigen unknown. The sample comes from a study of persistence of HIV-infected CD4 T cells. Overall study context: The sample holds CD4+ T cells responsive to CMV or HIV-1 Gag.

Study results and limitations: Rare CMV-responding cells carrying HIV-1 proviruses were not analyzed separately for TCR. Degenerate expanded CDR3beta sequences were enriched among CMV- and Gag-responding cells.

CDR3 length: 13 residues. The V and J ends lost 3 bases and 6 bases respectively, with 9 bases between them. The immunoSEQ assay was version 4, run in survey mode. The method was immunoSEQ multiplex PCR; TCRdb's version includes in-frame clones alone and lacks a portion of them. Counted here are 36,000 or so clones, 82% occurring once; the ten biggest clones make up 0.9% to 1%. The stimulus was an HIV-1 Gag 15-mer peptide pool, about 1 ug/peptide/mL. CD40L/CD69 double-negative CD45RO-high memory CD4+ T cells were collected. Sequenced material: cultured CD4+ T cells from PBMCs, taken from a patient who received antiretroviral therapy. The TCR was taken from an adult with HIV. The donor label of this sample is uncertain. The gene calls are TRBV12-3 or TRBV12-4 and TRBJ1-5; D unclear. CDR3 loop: CASSLDGGQPQHF. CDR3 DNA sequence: TGTGCCAGCAGTTTGGACGGAGGTCAGCCCCAGCATTTT.